Each of the 18 T cell receptor beta chains below was sequenced from the same sample in a study of blood T cell repertoires in COVID-19. TCRdb keeps only in-frame clones here, not all; method: immunoSEQ multiplex PCR. Of about 250,000 clones detected, approximately 80% appear once; the ten largest clones hold approximately 9.1%. Sequencing used peripheral blood. The source of these receptors is an elderly man with acute or convalescent COVID-19.

This rearrangement joins TRBV27 to TRBJ2-1, with D perhaps matching TRBD1 (6 bases). Germline CDR1 reads MNHEY; CDR2 reads SMNVEV (reference sequence). The CDR3 covers 14 residues. Trimming cost V 3 bases and J 2 bases, with 8 bases left between them. The CDR3 bases are TGTGCCAGCAGTTTGGGACAACCCTACAATGAGCAGTTCTTC. This translates into CASSLGQPYNEQFF.

The chain couples TRBV7-3 to TRBJ2-3; D perhaps matches TRBD1 (6 bases). V was shortened by 4 bases and J by 8 bases, with 16 bases between the two germline ends. The CDR3 is 14 residues long. Germline assignment: CDR1 SGHTA and CDR2 FQGTGA. The CDR3, as DNA: TGTGCCAGCAGCTGGGACAACTATAACTTTACGCAGTATTTT. It specifies CASSWDNYNFTQYF.

The gene calls are TRBV19 and TRBJ1-1; TRBD1 is a possible D gene (5 bases). The V and J ends lost 3 bases and 1 base respectively, with 9 bases between them. CDR3 size: 14 residues. CDR1 is LNHDA and CDR2 is SQIVND in the germline V gene (reference sequence). The CDR3: CASSMPTGNTEAFF. In nucleotides, the CDR3 is TGTGCCAGTAGTATGCCCACAGGGAACACTGAAGCTTTCTTT.

The gene calls are TRBV28 and TRBJ1-2; 8 bases align to TRBD1. Germline loops: CDR1 MDHEN, CDR2 SYDVKM. This CDR3 region has 15 residues. V was clipped by 5 bases and J by 4 bases; unmatched bases: 9. The CDR3 nucleotides are TGTGCCAGCAGTGGGGTGACAGGGGAAGGCTATGGCTACACCTTC. Translating gives CASSGVTGEGYGYTF.

The chain has TRBV28 and TRBJ2-2, with D possibly TRBD1 on 6 matching bases. CDR1 is MDHEN and CDR2 is SYDVKM in the germline V gene. V was shortened by 6 bases and J by 8 bases, with 13 bases between the two germline ends. There are 13 residues in the CDR3. The CDR3 DNA follows: TGTGCCAGCAGCTACAGGGTTGGGGGGGAGCTGTTTTTT. It is translated as CASSYRVGGELFF.

This clone showed up just a few times. The chain is built from TRBV6-2 or TRBV6-3 and TRBJ2-7; 10 nucleotides line up with TRBD2. Germline CDR1 MNHEY, CDR2 SVGEGT. The CDR3 sequence is 16 residues long. J was trimmed by 5 bases and V by 6 bases; bases with no gene match: 13. CDR3 in amino acids: CASSPRRASGSHEQYF. DNA of the CDR3: TGTGCCAGCAGCCCCAGGAGGGCTAGCGGGAGTCACGAGCAGTACTTC.

Points on this clone: A junction end diverges from the germline sequence, so it may reflect a read error. The gene calls are TRBV5-1 and TRBJ2-7; D not certain. Germline CDR1 is SGHRS and CDR2 is YFSETQ. This CDR3 has 13 amino acids. The CDR3 here is CASSLYDSHEQYF. The CDR3 DNA follows: TGCGCCAGCAGCTTGTATGACTCCCACGAGCAGTACTTC.

This chain links TRBV4-2 with TRBJ1-1; the D is unclear. Deletions cut 1 base from V and 11 bases from J, with 17 bases between. The CDR3 is 14 amino acids. Germline assignment: CDR1 LGHNA and CDR2 YNFKEQ. The CDR3, as DNA: TGTGCCAGCAGCCAAGGAGGGCCAGGAAGGGCGGCTTTCTTT. This sequence encodes CASSQGGPGRAAFF.

The CDR3 loop reads CASRAGQGGYNEQFF. The CDR3 DNA is TGTGCCAGCAGAGCGGGACAGGGGGGCTACAATGAGCAGTTCTTC. The chain links TRBV2 to TRBJ2-1; 11 bases map to TRBD1. Looked up from germline, CDR1 is SNHLY and CDR2 is FYNNEI. CDR3 length: 15 residues. V lost 6 bases, J lost 3 bases, and 4 bases stayed unmatched.

This chain connects TRBV19 to TRBJ2-3, with 14 nucleotides matching TRBD2. Per germline, CDR1 LNHDA and CDR2 SQIVND (reference sequence). Unmatched junction bases numbered 12, after V lost 4 bases and J lost 3 bases. CDR3 length: 19 amino acids. The CDR3 sequence is CASSTWGLAGAGRTDTQYF. The CDR3 bases are TGTGCCAGTAGTACATGGGGACTAGCGGGAGCCGGGAGAACAGATACGCAGTATTTT.

This clone turned up a few times. The gene calls are TRBV6-5 and TRBJ2-3; possibly TRBD2 for D (5 bases). The CDR3 runs to 15 residues. V gave up 0 bases and J gave up 3 bases, with 10 bases separating them. The germline gives CDR1 MNHEY, CDR2 SVGAGI. The CDR3 DNA reads TGTGCCAGCAGTTACTCGCGAAGGGAGACAGATACGCAGTATTTT. It encodes CASSYSRRETDTQYF.

V and J are TRBV11-2 and TRBJ2-5; 11 nucleotides line up with TRBD2. Unmatched junction bases numbered 3, after V lost 5 bases and J lost 1 base. The CDR3 runs to 15 residues. CDR1 SGHAT and CDR2 FQNNGV come from the germline V gene. CDR3 sequence: CASSPGLAVQETQYF. CDR3 coding DNA: TGTGCCAGCAGCCCGGGACTAGCGGTCCAAGAGACCCAGTACTTC.

The rearrangement links TRBV9 to TRBJ2-7; D uncertain. V was cut by 0 bases and J by 7 bases, with 20 bases left in between. The V gene's germline CDR1 is SGDLS and CDR2 YYNGEE. The CDR3 runs 16 residues. DNA of the CDR3: TGTGCCAGCAGCGTAGGTTTGTCCACGTTTGATAGTGAGCAGTACTTC. Translating it yields CASSVGLSTFDSEQYF.

The chain combines TRBV18 with TRBJ1-4, with unresolved D. The CDR3 runs to 16 residues. Germline assignment: CDR1 KGHSH and CDR2 LQKENI. Trimming took 2 bases from V and 2 from J, leaving 12 bases between them. The CDR3 nucleotides read TGTGCCAGCTCACCAAATTCGGGGTCGACTAATGAAAAACTGTTTTTT. As protein: CASSPNSGSTNEKLFF.

In nucleotides, the CDR3 is TGTGCCAGCAGGACAGGGGACAGGCTTAATGAAAAACTGTTTTTT. This codes for CASRTGDRLNEKLFF. This chain uses TRBV6-5 with TRBJ1-4; TRBD1 matches 8 bases. V lost 6 bases, J lost 4 bases, and 7 bases stayed unmatched. The V gene's germline CDR1 is MNHEY and CDR2 SVGAGI. The CDR3 is 15 residues long.

The rearrangement links TRBV7-9 to TRBJ2-1; 7 bases line up with TRBD2. The CDR3 has 13 amino acids. Losses at the gene ends were 4 bases for V and 3 bases for J; bases not matched to a gene: 0. Germline CDR1 SEHNR, CDR2 FQNEAQ (reference sequence). DNA of the CDR3: TGTGCCAGCAGCTGGGGGGGCTACAATGAGCAGTTCTTC. Its protein product is CASSWGGYNEQFF. Variable domain in full (rest from reference TRBV7-9 and TRBJ2-1): DTGVSQNPRHKITKRGQNVTFRCDPISEHNRLYWYRQTLGQGPEFLTYFQNEAQLEKSRLLSDRFSAERPKGSFSTLEIQRTEQGDSAMYLCASSWGGYNEQFFGPGTRLTVL.

The chain joins TRBV21-1 to TRBJ2-5; the table's D call TRBD1 went unverified against the DNA. TRBV21-1 is tagged as a pseudogene. The CDR3 loop spans 17 amino acids. The CDR3 coding sequence is TGTGCCAGCAGCAAAGGGGCCGGACAGATGCGAGGGGAGACCCAGTACTTC. Amino acid sequence: CASSKGAGQMRGETQYF.

The V call is TRBV6-5, the J call TRBJ2-7, with 9 bases identical to TRBD1. This CDR3 spans 15 amino acids. The germline CDR1 and CDR2 sequences are MNHEY and SVGAGI. The V and J ends lost 5 bases and 2 bases, in that order; junction bases with no gene match: 7. The CDR3 region has the DNA TGTGCCAGCAGTCGGGGACAGGGCCCGACCTACGAGCAGTACTTC. Amino acids: CASSRGQGPTYEQYF.